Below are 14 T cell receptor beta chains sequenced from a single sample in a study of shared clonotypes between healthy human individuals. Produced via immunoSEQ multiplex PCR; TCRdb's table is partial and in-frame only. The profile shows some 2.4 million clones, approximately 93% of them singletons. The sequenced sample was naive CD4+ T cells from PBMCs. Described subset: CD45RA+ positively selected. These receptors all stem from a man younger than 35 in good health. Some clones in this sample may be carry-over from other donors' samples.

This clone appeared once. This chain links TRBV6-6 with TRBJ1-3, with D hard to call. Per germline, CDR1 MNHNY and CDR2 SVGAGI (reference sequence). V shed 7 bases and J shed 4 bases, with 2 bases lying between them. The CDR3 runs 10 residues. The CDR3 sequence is CASNGNTIYF. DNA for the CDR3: TGTGCCAGCAACGGAAACACCATATATTTT.

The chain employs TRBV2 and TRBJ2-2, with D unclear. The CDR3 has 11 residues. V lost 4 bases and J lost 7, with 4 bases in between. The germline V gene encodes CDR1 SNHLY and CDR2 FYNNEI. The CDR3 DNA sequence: TGTGCCAGCAGTGCCGACGGGGAGCTGTTTTTT. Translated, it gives CASSADGELFF.

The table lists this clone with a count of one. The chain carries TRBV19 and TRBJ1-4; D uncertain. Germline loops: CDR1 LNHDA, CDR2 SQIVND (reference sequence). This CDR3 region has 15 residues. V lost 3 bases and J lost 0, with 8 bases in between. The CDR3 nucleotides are TGTGCCAGTAGTATCCACAGATCAACTAATGAAAAACTGTTTTTT. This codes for CASSIHRSTNEKLFF.

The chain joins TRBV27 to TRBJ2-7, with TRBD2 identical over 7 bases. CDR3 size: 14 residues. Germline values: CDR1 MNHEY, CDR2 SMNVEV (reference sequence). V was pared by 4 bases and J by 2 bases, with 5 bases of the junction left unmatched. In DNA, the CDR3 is TGTGCCAGCAGTTGGGAGGGAACTACCTACGAGCAGTACTTC. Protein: CASSWEGTTYEQYF.

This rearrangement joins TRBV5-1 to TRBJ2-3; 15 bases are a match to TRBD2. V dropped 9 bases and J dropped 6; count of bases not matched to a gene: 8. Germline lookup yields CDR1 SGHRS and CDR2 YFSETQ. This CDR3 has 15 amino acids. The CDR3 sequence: CATSGLAGGGDTQYF. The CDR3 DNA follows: TGCGCCACCTCGGGACTAGCGGGAGGAGGGGATACGCAGTATTTT.

DNA of the CDR3: TGTGCCAGCAGCCCTCGAGGGTGGAGCTCCTACGAGCAGTACTTC. Protein: CASSPRGWSSYEQYF. V is TRBV7-9 and J is TRBJ2-7, with D maybe TRBD2 (5 bases). CDR3 length: 15 amino acids. Germline CDR1 and CDR2: SEHNR and FQNEAQ (reference sequence). V was clipped by 5 bases and J by 0 bases, with 14 bases between them.

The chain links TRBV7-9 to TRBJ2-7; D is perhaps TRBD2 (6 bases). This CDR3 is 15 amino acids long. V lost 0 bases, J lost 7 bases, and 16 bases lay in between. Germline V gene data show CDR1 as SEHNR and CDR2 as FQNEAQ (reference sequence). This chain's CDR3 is CASSLALATPREQYF. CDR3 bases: TGTGCCAGCAGCTTAGCCCTAGCGACCCCTCGGGAGCAGTACTTC.

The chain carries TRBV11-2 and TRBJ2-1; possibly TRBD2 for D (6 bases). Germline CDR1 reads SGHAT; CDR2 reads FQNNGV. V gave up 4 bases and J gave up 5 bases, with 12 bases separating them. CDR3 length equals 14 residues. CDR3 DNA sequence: TGTGCCAGCAGCTCCAGACTAGGGAACAATGAGCAGTTCTTC. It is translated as CASSSRLGNNEQFF. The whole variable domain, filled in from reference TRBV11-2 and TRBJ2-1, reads EAGVAQSPRYKIIEKRQSVAFWCNPISGHATLYWYQQILGQGPKLLIQFQNNGVVDDSQLPKDRFSAERLKGVDSTLKIQPAKLEDSAVYLCASSSRLGNNEQFFGPGTRLTVL.

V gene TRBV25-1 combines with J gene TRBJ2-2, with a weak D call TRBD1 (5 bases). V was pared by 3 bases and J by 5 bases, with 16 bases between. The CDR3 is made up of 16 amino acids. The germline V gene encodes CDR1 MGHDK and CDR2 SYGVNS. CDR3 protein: CASSDLTDRATGELFF. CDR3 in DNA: TGTGCCAGCAGTGATTTGACCGACAGAGCGACCGGGGAGCTGTTTTTT.

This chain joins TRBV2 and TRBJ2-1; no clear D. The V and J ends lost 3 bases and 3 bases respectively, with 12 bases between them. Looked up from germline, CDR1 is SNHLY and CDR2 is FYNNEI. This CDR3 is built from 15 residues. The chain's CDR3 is CASSERRTHYNEQFF. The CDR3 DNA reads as TGTGCCAGCAGTGAGAGGCGGACCCACTACAATGAGCAGTTCTTC.

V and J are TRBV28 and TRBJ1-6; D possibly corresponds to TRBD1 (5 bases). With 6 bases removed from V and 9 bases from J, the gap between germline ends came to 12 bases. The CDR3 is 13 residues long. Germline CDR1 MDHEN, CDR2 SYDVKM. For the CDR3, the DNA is TGTGCCAGCAGGTTGACAGACAGTTCACCCCTCCACTTT. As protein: CASRLTDSSPLHF.

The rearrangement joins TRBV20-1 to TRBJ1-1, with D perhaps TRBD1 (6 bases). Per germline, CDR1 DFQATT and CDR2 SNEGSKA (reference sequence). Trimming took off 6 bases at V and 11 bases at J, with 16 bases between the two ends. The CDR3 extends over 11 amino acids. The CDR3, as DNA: TGCAGTGCACGGGACACCTATATCGCTTTCTTT. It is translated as CSARDTYIAFF.

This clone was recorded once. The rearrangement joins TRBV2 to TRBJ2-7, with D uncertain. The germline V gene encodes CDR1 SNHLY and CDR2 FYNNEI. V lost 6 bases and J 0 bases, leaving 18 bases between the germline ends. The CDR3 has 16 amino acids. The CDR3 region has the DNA TGTGCCAGCAGATTAGACACCAAGCTCCTCTCCTACGAGCAGTACTTC. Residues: CASRLDTKLLSYEQYF.

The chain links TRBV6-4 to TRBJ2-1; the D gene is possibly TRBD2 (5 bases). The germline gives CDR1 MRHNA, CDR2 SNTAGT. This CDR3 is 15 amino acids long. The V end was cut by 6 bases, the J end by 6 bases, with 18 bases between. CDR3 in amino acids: CASSPFWGALNEQFF. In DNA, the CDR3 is TGTGCCAGCAGCCCCTTTTGGGGAGCTCTCAATGAGCAGTTCTTC.